What follows are 7 T cell receptor beta chains derived from one specimen sequenced in a study of monozygotic twins with cystic fibrosis. Clones were read by immunoSEQ multiplex PCR, and TCRdb kept only the in-frame ones, dropping some. Seen here are approximately 36,000 clones, about 89% observed once, and the top ten hold under 0.25%. Specimen: blood. These receptors all come from a boy under 10 years old with cystic fibrosis.

The chain combines TRBV18 with TRBJ2-3; 15 bases are a match to TRBD2. J gave up 2 bases and V 2 bases, and 2 bases lay outside the gene matches. The CDR3 is 17 residues long. Germline loops: CDR1 KGHSH, CDR2 LQKENI. In DNA, the CDR3 is TGTGCCAGCTCACCAGGGACTAGCGGGGGGTCCACAGATACGCAGTATTTT. Its translation is CASSPGTSGGSTDTQYF.

A few counts support this clone. V and J are TRBV9 and TRBJ2-7; D gene ambiguous. The CDR3 sequence is 12 residues long. Per germline, CDR1 SGDLS and CDR2 YYNGEE. Trimming shortened V by 3 bases and J by 0 bases, and 4 bases separated the two germline ends. CDR3 in DNA: TGTGCCAGCAGCGCAAGCTCCTACGAGCAGTACTTC. Translated: CASSASSYEQYF.

The chain links TRBV11-3 to TRBJ1-2; 8 bases map to TRBD1. The CDR3 runs to 17 residues. Germline-derived CDR1 and CDR2 are SGHNT and YENEEA. With V trimmed by 6 bases and J by 0 bases, 12 bases remained unmatched. The CDR3 reads CASSFAGTGASNYGYTF. The CDR3 DNA reads as TGTGCCAGCAGTTTCGCCGGGACAGGAGCTTCTAACTATGGCTACACCTTC.

The V gene is TRBV5-1, the J gene TRBJ1-1; D perhaps matches TRBD1 (5 bases). Deletions cut 4 bases from V and 1 base from J, with 14 bases between. Germline values: CDR1 SGHRS, CDR2 YFSETQ. CDR3 size: 15 residues. The CDR3 loop is CASSRGWGENTEAFF. The CDR3 region has the DNA TGCGCCAGCAGCAGGGGTTGGGGCGAGAACACTGAAGCTTTCTTT.

This clone was detected only a few times. This chain joins TRBV19 and TRBJ1-1; TRBD1 matches 8 bases. From germline, CDR1 is LNHDA and CDR2 SQIVND (reference sequence). Germline trimming cut 4 bases from V and 1 base from J; bases unmatched to any gene: 2. The CDR3 runs 14 residues. The CDR3 reads CASSTDRGNTEAFF. CDR3 in DNA: TGTGCCAGTAGTACTGACAGGGGGAACACTGAAGCTTTCTTT.

The chain carries TRBV27 and TRBJ1-1, with D maybe TRBD1 (6 bases). V lost 8 bases to trimming and J lost 6 bases, with 19 bases between them. This CDR3 comprises 14 residues. CDR1 and CDR2 (germline): MNHEY, SMNVEV (reference sequence). CDR3 coding DNA: TGTGCCAGCCGATCGGGAGGGGGAAGCGCTGAAGCTTTCTTT. It translates to CASRSGGGSAEAFF.

The chain recombines TRBV6-6 with TRBJ1-2; 7 nucleotides agree with TRBD1. The trim removed 1 base at V and 4 bases at J, leaving 6 bases unmatched. Germline loops: CDR1 MNHNY, CDR2 SVGAGI (reference sequence). The CDR3 totals 15 residues. DNA of the CDR3: TGTGCCAGCAGTTACTTGGGACAGACTATCTATGGCTACACCTTC. Residues: CASSYLGQTIYGYTF.